The 10 T cell receptor beta chains presented below share a single source sample, sequenced in a study of blood T cell repertoires in COVID-19. Clones were sequenced by immunoSEQ multiplex PCR, and TCRdb holds only the in-frame ones, with some missing. The sample consists of some 79,000 clones, roughly 89% of them appearing once. The sample was peripheral blood. The origin of the receptors is a man in his sixties or seventies with active or convalescent COVID-19.

This clone was detected only a few times. The chain couples TRBV11-2 to TRBJ1-3, with 10 bases identical to TRBD1. Unmatched junction bases numbered 8, after V lost 5 bases and J lost 4 bases. The CDR3 spans 16 residues. Germline CDR1 SGHAT, CDR2 FQNNGV. The chain's CDR3 is CASSPYPGQGGNTIYF. CDR3 bases: TGTGCCAGCAGCCCTTACCCGGGACAGGGGGGAAACACCATATATTTT.

The genes are TRBV2 and TRBJ2-5; TRBD1 aligns across 7 bases. Germline-derived CDR1 and CDR2 are SNHLY and FYNNEI. Trimming took 6 bases from V and 5 from J; bases not matched to a gene: 6. The CDR3 is made up of 13 amino acids. Here the CDR3 reads CASSEGAEETQYF. As DNA, the CDR3 is TGTGCCAGCAGCGAGGGGGCGGAGGAGACCCAGTACTTC.

This clone was detected once. The chain has TRBV7-2 and TRBJ1-1; tentatively, D is TRBD1 (5 bases). This CDR3 region has 13 residues. CDR1 is SGHTA and CDR2 is FQGNSA in the germline V gene. Trimming shortened V by 5 bases and J by 8 bases, and 15 bases separated the two germline ends. CDR3 residues: CASSPQGRQEAFF. As DNA, the CDR3 is TGTGCCAGCAGCCCCCAGGGTCGACAAGAAGCTTTCTTT.

The chain has TRBV5-1 and TRBJ2-7; 10 bases align to TRBD1. CDR1 is SGHRS and CDR2 is YFSETQ in the germline V gene. The CDR3 is made up of 15 amino acids. The junction had 0 bases not matched to a gene; V was cut back by 0 bases and J by 0 bases. CDR3 protein: CASSLGDRGSYEQYF. CDR3 nucleotide sequence: TGCGCCAGCAGCTTGGGGGACAGGGGCTCCTACGAGCAGTACTTC.

The chain recombines TRBV20-1 with TRBJ2-4; perhaps TRBD2 as D (6 bases). Trimming took off 3 bases at V and 3 bases at J, with 21 bases between the two ends. Germline lookup yields CDR1 DFQATT and CDR2 SNEGSKA (reference sequence). The CDR3 sequence is 17 residues long. The CDR3 reads CSASGQASERGKNIQYF. The CDR3 region has the DNA TGCAGTGCTAGTGGTCAGGCTAGCGAAAGGGGCAAAAACATTCAGTACTTC.

The V and J genes are TRBV5-1 and TRBJ2-7, with TRBD2 identical over 8 bases. The CDR3 covers 16 residues. V trimming: 0 bases; J trimming: 7 bases; junction bases outside the gene matches: 12. The V gene's germline CDR1 is SGHRS and CDR2 YFSETQ. The CDR3 DNA reads as TGCGCCAGCAGCTTGGCCCCCGCGGGAGGCTGGGAGGAGCAGTACTTC. Translating it yields CASSLAPAGGWEEQYF.

J is TRBJ2-1 and V is TRBV10-3, with 8 bases identical to TRBD2. V was clipped by 3 bases and J by 6 bases; unmatched bases: 1. The germline V gene has CDR1 ENHRY and CDR2 SYGVKD. The CDR3 is 13 residues long. The CDR3 reads CAISDGLANEQFF. DNA of the CDR3: TGTGCCATCAGTGATGGACTAGCCAATGAGCAGTTCTTC.

In this sample, this clone turned up once. The rearrangement uses TRBV6-5 and TRBJ1-5, with D possibly matching TRBD1 (6 bases). V dropped 5 bases and J dropped 4 bases, with 9 bases sitting between them. The length of the CDR3 is 13 residues. Germline loops: CDR1 MNHEY, CDR2 SVGAGI. Written as DNA, the CDR3 is TGTGCCAGCAGTCGGACAGAGAATCAGCCCCAGCATTTT. Translated, it gives CASSRTENQPQHF.

The V gene is TRBV7-2, the J gene TRBJ1-1; D might be TRBD1 (5 bases). This CDR3 is built from 14 residues. CDR1 is SGHTA and CDR2 is FQGNSA in the germline V gene. V dropped 3 bases and J dropped 0 bases, with 8 bases sitting between them. Here the CDR3 reads CASSFGGMNTEAFF. The DNA of the CDR3 is TGTGCCAGCAGCTTCGGGGGTATGAACACTGAAGCTTTCTTT.

The chain couples TRBV6-5 to TRBJ2-7, with TRBD1 matching 7 bases. The CDR3 is 13 amino acids. V dropped 7 bases and J dropped 2; count of bases not matched to a gene: 5. Germline-derived CDR1 and CDR2 are MNHEY and SVGAGI. The CDR3: CASTPGQAYEQYF. The CDR3 region has the DNA TGTGCCAGCACACCAGGACAGGCCTACGAGCAGTACTTC.